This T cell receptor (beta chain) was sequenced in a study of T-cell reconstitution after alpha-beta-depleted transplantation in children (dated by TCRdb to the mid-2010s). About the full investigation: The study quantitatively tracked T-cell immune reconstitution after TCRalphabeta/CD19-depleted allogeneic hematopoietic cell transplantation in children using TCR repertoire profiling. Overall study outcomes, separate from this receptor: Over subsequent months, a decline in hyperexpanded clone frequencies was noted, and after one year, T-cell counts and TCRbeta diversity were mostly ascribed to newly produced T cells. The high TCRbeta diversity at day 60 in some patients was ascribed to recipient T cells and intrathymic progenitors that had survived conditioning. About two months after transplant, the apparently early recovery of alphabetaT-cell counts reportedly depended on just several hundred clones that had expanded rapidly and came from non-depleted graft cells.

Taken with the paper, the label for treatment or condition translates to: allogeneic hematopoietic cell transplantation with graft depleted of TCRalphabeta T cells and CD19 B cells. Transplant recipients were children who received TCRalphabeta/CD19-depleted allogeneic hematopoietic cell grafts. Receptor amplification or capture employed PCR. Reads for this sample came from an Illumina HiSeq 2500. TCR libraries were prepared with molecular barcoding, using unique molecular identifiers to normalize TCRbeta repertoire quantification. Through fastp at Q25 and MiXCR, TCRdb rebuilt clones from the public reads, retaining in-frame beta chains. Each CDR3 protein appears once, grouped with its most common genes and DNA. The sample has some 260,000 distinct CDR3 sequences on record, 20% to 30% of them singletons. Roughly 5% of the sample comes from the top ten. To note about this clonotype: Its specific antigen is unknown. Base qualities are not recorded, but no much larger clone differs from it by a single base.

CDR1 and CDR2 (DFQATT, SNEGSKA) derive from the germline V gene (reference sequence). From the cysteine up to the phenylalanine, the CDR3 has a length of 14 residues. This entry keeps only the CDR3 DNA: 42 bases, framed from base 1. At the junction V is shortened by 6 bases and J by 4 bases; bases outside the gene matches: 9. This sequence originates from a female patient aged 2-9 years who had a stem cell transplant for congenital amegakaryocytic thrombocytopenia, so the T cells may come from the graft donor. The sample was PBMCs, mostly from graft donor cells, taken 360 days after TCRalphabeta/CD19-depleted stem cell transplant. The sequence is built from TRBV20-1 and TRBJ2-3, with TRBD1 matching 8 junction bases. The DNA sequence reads TGCAGTGCCAGACCAGGACAGGGTCCAGATACGCAGTATTTT. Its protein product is CSARPGQGPDTQYF.